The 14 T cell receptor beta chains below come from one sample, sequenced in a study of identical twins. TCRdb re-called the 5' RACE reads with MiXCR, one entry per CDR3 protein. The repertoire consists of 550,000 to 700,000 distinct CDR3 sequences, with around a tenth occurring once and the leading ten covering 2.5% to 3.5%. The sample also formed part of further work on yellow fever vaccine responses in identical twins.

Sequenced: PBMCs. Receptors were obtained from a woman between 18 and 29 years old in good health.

The CDR3 region is CASSHPRQGDYNEQFF. In DNA form, the CDR3 reads TGCGCCAGCAGCCACCCCCGACAGGGGGACTACAATGAGCAGTTCTTC. This chain uses TRBV4-1 with TRBJ2-1, with TRBD1 identical over 9 bases. Trimming cost V 3 bases and J 3 bases; bases outside gene matches: 6. The CDR3 is 16 residues long. CDR1 MGHRA and CDR2 YSYEKL come from the germline V gene.

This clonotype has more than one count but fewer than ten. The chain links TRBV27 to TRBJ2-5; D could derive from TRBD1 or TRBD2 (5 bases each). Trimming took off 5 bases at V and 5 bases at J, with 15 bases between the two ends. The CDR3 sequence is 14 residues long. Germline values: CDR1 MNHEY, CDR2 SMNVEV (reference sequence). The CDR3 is CASSPSRGRETQYF. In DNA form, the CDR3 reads TGTGCCAGCAGTCCCTCTCGGGGCAGGGAGACCCAGTACTTC.

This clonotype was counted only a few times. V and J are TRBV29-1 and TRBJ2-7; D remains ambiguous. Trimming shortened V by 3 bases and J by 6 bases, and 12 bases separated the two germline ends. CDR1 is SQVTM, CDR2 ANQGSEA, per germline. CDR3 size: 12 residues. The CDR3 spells CSVELGSGEQYF. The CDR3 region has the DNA TGCAGCGTTGAGTTGGGGTCCGGCGAGCAGTACTTC.

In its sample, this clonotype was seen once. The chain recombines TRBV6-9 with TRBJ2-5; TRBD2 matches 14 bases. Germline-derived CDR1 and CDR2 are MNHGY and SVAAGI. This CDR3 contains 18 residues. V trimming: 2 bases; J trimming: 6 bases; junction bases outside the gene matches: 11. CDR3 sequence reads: CASSYLTSGRGIAKTQYF. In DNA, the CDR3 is TGTGCCAGCAGTTATCTGACTAGCGGGAGGGGTATAGCAAAGACCCAGTACTTC.

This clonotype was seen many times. This CDR3 is CASSPLASGRGGRGAKNIQYF. CDR3 nucleotide sequence: TGTGCCAGCAGCCCTCTAGCTAGCGGGAGAGGGGGCCGGGGGGCCAAAAACATTCAGTACTTC. This rearrangement joins TRBV6-4 to TRBJ2-4; 10 bases are a match to TRBD2. CDR3 length: 21 amino acids. Germline-derived CDR1 and CDR2 are MRHNA and SNTAGT. The V gene end was trimmed by 6 bases and the J gene end by 1 base; junction bases not matched to a gene: 21.

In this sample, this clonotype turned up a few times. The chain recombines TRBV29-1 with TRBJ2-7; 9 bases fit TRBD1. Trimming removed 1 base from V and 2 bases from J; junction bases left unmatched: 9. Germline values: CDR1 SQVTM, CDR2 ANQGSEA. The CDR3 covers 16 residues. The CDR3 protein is CSVEVVGQGKAYEQYF. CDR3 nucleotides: TGCAGCGTTGAAGTGGTCGGACAGGGGAAGGCCTACGAGCAGTACTTC.

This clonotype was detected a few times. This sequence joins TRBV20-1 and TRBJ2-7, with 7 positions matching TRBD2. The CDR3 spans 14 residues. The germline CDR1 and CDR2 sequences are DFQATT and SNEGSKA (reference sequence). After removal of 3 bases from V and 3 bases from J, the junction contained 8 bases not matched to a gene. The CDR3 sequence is CSARSLRENYEQYF. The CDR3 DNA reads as TGCAGTGCTAGGTCCCTGCGGGAGAACTACGAGCAGTACTTC.

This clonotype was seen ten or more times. CDR3 region: CAWTKLEQFF. CDR3 DNA: TGTGCCTGGACGAAACTAGAGCAGTTCTTC. V gene TRBV30 combines with J gene TRBJ2-1; D remains unclear. The CDR3 spans 10 residues. V dropped 4 bases and J dropped 10 bases, with 8 bases sitting between them. CDR1 is GTSNPN and CDR2 is SVGIG in the germline V gene (reference sequence).

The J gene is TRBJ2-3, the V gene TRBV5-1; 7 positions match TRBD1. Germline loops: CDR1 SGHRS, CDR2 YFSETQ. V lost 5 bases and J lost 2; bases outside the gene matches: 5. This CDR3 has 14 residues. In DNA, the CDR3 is TGCGCCAGCAGAGTTGGACAGGTCACAGATACGCAGTATTTT. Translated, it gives CASRVGQVTDTQYF.

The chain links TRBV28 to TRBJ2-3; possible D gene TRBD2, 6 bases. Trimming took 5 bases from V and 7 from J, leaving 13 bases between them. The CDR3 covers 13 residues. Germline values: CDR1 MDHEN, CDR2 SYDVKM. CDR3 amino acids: CASSPGLGNTQYF. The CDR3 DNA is TGTGCCAGCAGTCCGGGACTCGGAAATACGCAGTATTTT.

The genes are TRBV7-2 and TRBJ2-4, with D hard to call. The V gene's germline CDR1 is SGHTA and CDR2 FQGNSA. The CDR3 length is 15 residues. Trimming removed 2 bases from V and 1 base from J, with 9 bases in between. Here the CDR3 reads CASSLSAQAKNIQYF. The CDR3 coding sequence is TGTGCCAGCAGCTTAAGCGCGCAGGCCAAAAACATTCAGTACTTC.

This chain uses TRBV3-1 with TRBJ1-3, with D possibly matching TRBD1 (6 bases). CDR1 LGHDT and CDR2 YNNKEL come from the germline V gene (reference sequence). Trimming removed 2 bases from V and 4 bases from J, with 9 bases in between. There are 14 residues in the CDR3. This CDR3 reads CASSQRGLGNTIYF. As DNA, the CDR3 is TGTGCCAGCAGCCAACGGGGGCTCGGAAACACCATATATTTT.

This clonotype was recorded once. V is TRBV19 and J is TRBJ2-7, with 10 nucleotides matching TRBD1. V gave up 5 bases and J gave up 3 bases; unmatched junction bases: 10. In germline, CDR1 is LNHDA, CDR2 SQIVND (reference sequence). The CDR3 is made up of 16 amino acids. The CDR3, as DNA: TGTGCCAGTAGTCGCATTTCGGGACAGGGGAACTACGAGCAGTACTTC. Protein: CASSRISGQGNYEQYF.

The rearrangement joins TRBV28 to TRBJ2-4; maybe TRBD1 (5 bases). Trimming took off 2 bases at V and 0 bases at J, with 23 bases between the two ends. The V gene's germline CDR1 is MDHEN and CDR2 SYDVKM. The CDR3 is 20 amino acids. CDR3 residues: CASSLMGKYTGPVAKNIQYF. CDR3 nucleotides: TGTGCCAGCAGTTTAATGGGGAAATACACAGGACCTGTAGCCAAAAACATTCAGTACTTC.